This T cell receptor (beta chain) was observed in a study of tissue T cells after allogeneic stem cell transplantation. Whole-study results and caveats: The study did not identify alloreactive or antigen-specific tissue TCRs, and some clones might be persisting host cells.

CDR3 size: 15 residues. The germline gives CDR1 LGHNA, CDR2 YNLKQL (reference sequence). Trimming pared 5 bases from V and 3 bases from J, leaving 13 bases between. Turning to this clone: Its cognate antigen is unknown. Gene names refer to mouse genes. The read comes to an end 1 residue before the CDR3 does, leaving the germline J gene to fill in the end.

Profiled with immunoSEQ multiplex PCR; TCRdb holds only in-frame clones, not every one. Here the sample spans about 48,000 clones, around 69% being singletons. The gene calls are TRBV5 and TRBJ1-4; a possible D gene is TRBD1 (6 bases). This TCR was sampled from a pool of C57BL/6 mice in good health. Sequenced material: sorted cells pooled from one or two spleens. This CDR3 is CASSSRRGTNERLFF. The CDR3 DNA, read in part, is TGTGCCAGCAGCTCCCGCAGGGGTACCAACGAAAGATTATTT.